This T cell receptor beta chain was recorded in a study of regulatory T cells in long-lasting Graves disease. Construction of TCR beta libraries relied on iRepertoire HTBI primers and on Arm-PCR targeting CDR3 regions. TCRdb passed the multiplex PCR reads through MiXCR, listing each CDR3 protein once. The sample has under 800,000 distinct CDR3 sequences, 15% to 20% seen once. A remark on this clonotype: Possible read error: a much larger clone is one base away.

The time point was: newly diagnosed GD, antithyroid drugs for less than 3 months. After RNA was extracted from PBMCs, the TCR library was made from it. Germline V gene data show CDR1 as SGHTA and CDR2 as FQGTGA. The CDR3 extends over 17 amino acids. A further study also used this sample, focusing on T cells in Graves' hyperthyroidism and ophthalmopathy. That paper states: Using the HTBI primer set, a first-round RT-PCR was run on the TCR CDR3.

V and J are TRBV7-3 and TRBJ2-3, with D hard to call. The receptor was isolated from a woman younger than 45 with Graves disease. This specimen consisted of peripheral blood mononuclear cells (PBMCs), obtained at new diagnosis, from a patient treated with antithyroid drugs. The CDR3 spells CASGLKVHRSSTDTQYF. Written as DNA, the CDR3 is TGTGCCAGCGGCTTAAAGGTCCACAGATCTAGCACAGATACGCAGTATTTT.